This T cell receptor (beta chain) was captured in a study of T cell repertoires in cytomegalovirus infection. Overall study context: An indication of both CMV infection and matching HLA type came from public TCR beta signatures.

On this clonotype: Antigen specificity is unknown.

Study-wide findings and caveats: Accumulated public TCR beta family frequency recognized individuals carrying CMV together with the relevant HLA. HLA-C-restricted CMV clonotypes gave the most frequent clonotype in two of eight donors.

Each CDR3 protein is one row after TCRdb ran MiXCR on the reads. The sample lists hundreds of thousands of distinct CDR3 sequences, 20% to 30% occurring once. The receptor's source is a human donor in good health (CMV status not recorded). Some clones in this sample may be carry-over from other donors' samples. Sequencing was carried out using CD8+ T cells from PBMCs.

CDR3 DNA sequence: TGCAGCGCCTGGGACAGGGGCTACACCTTC. Translating it yields CSAWDRGYTF. This chain uses TRBV29-1 with TRBJ1-2; 8 bases match TRBD1. This CDR3 is 10 amino acids long. The trim removed 7 bases at V and 8 bases at J, leaving 3 bases unmatched. CDR1 is SQVTM, CDR2 ANQGSEA, per germline.